This TCR beta chain was recorded in a study of blood T cell repertoires in COVID-19. The wider study: Researchers got acute and convalescent COVID-19 samples from the United States, Italy and Spain. Sources were T cells, B-cell-depleted T cells, or PBMCs; the material itself was cDNA or gDNA.

Trimming removed 1 base at V and 0 bases at J, with 15 bases between. Germline CDR1 LGHDT, CDR2 YNNKEL (reference sequence). This CDR3 is 18 amino acids long. Repertoires were generated with immunoSEQ multiplex PCR, while TCRdb's copy carries only in-frame clones and drops some. The data show some 190,000 clones, around nine tenths seen once. The chain uses TRBV3-1 (or the pseudogene TRBV3-2) and TRBJ2-2, with D tentatively TRBD2 (5 bases). The sequence was obtained from a human donor in a cohort sampled during active COVID-19. The sequenced material came from peripheral blood. In DNA form, the CDR3 reads TGTGCCAGCAGCCAAGCGTTCGCGGGTGTTGCGAACACCGGGGAGCTGTTTTTT. Translation gives CASSQAFAGVANTGELFF.